The clone carrying this TCR beta chain was picked up a small number of times. What it binds is unknown. This sample was included in a study of T-cell reconstitution after alpha-beta-depleted transplantation in children. TCRbeta library construction was performed incorporating unique molecular identifiers. TCRdb analysed the PCR reads with MiXCR anew, one entry per CDR3 protein. This sample carries 250,000 to 400,000 distinct CDR3 sequences, roughly 25% of them seen once, and the ten largest clones take approximately 9.9%. There are 14 residues in the CDR3. Trimming pared 7 bases from V and 0 bases from J, leaving 10 bases between. Per the germline V gene, CDR1 is MNHNS and CDR2 is SASEGT. The study's findings and limits: Counts and diversity of T cells one year after transplant came mostly from newly produced T cells.

The starting material was PBMCs, mostly from graft donor cells, obtained 180 days after TCRalphabeta/CD19-depleted stem cell transplant. The TCR was taken from a male patient aged 10-17 years who had a stem cell transplant for acute lymphoblastic leukemia, so the T cells may come from the graft donor. The genes are TRBV6-1 and TRBJ2-1, with a possible D match to TRBD1 (5 bases). In DNA, the CDR3 is TGTGCCAGCACGCGACAGAGCTCCTACAATGAGCAGTTCTTC. Its translation is CASTRQSSYNEQFF.